One sample yielded the 15 T cell receptor beta chains listed below, sequenced in a study of vaccination and CD4 T cells after COVID-19. The Oncomine TCR Beta short-read assay was applied to DNA of cultured CD4+ T cells. TCRdb reprocessed the PCR reads via MiXCR and lists one record per CDR3 protein. This table holds roughly 17,000 distinct CDR3 sequences, around 40% found once. The treatment is: roughly ten-day PBMC culture with coronavirus spike peptide pools or control peptides (ViraFEST assay). Antigens for these TCRs are unknown. Sequenced: CD4+ T cells from blood, cultured in vitro. The receptors shown here come from a human donor who had recovered from COVID-19.

This clonotype came up a few times. The chain is built from TRBV28 and TRBJ1-5; maybe TRBD1 (6 bases). Germline-derived CDR1 and CDR2 are MDHEN and SYDVKM. CDR3 size: 16 residues. V lost 2 bases, J lost 2 bases, and 13 bases lay in between. In DNA form, the CDR3 reads TGTGCCAGCAGTTTACAGGGGAGAGGTGGCAATCAGCCCCAGCATTTT. As protein: CASSLQGRGGNQPQHF.

This clonotype has a handful of counts. J is TRBJ1-2 and V is TRBV20-1, with 8 positions matching TRBD1. Germline loops: CDR1 DFQATT, CDR2 SNEGSKA (reference sequence). The CDR3 is made up of 14 amino acids. V dropped 6 bases and J dropped 4; count of bases not matched to a gene: 10. The CDR3 DNA sequence: TGCAGTGCATACCCTCAGGGGGCTGGCTATGGCTACACCTTC. This gives the protein CSAYPQGAGYGYTF.

Of note for this clonotype: An end of the junction does not agree with germline; a read error may underlie this. The chain uses TRBV20-1 and TRBJ1-6; a weak D match, TRBD1 (6 bases). The CDR3 spans 13 residues. Per the germline V gene, CDR1 is DFQATT and CDR2 is SNEGSKA (reference sequence). The CDR3 nucleotides are TGCAGTACGGCTGGGACACACTCACCCTCCGTAATCTTT. Its translation: CSTAGTHSPSVIF.

This chain connects TRBV3-1 to TRBJ2-1; 10 nucleotides align to TRBD2. Germline CDR1 LGHDT, CDR2 YNNKEL (reference sequence). The CDR3 loop spans 17 amino acids. Unmatched junction bases numbered 9, after V lost 1 base and J lost 6 bases. The CDR3 loop reads CASSQGAASGSGNEQFF. The DNA of the CDR3 is TGTGCCAGCAGCCAAGGGGCGGCTAGCGGGAGTGGCAATGAGCAGTTCTTC.

This clonotype was found a few times. This rearrangement joins TRBV29-1 to TRBJ2-5, with TRBD1 identical over 7 bases. The CDR3 consists of 13 residues. CDR1 and CDR2 from the germline V gene are SQVTM and ANQGSEA. With 2 bases clipped from V and 5 bases from J, the junction kept 5 bases outside the gene matches. In DNA, the CDR3 is TGCAGCGTTGAACTACAGGGGTGGGAGACCCAGTACTTC. This gives the protein CSVELQGWETQYF.

This chain joins TRBV20-1 and TRBJ2-3; D perhaps matches TRBD1 (5 bases). Trimming cost V 4 bases and J 2 bases, with 7 bases left between them. The CDR3 contains 12 residues. CDR1 DFQATT and CDR2 SNEGSKA come from the germline V gene (reference sequence). The CDR3 DNA sequence: TGCAGTGCTAAGGGGCCCACAGATACGCAGTATTTT. Translated, it gives CSAKGPTDTQYF.

By share of the sample, this clonotype is medium-sized. The chain combines TRBV20-1 with TRBJ1-6; TRBD1 is a possible D gene (5 bases). Trimming removed 3 bases at V and 9 bases at J, with 9 bases between. The CDR3 totals 12 residues. Germline V gene lookup returns CDR1 DFQATT and CDR2 SNEGSKA (reference sequence). In nucleotides, the CDR3 is TGCAGTGCTAGCCCTCAGGGTTCACCCCTCCACTTT. As protein: CSASPQGSPLHF.

The chain uses TRBV11-2 and TRBJ1-6; D not certain. The CDR3 contains 13 residues. Germline CDR1 reads SGHAT; CDR2 reads FQNNGV. The ends were cut back, 8 bases at V and 7 bases at J, with 12 bases in the middle. The CDR3, as DNA: TGTGCCAGCGGAAGGACTCTAAATTCACCCCTCCACTTT. This sequence encodes CASGRTLNSPLHF.

The chain uses TRBV20-1 and TRBJ2-1; a possible D gene is TRBD2 (5 bases). The length of the CDR3 is 13 residues. Trimming took 6 bases from V and 3 from J, leaving 12 bases between them. Germline values: CDR1 DFQATT, CDR2 SNEGSKA (reference sequence). CDR3 loop: CSADPSGYNEQFF. CDR3 nucleotide sequence: TGCAGTGCCGACCCCAGCGGCTACAATGAGCAGTTCTTC.

The chain couples TRBV28 to TRBJ2-7; 7 bases fit TRBD1. Trimming cost V 6 bases and J 4 bases; bases outside gene matches: 12. This CDR3 has 15 amino acids. CDR1 is MDHEN, CDR2 SYDVKM, per germline. The CDR3 spells CASSPQGYPLYEQYF. CDR3 in DNA: TGTGCCAGCAGCCCACAGGGGTATCCCTTATACGAGCAGTACTTC.

This clonotype was seen a few times. The chain links TRBV19 to TRBJ1-1; a weak D match, TRBD1 (5 bases). Trimming stripped 3 bases from V and 2 bases from J, with 10 bases between. Per the germline V gene, CDR1 is LNHDA and CDR2 is SQIVND (reference sequence). This CDR3 contains 14 residues. The CDR3 region is CASSMAGLNTEAFF. The CDR3 DNA sequence: TGTGCCAGTAGTATGGCAGGGTTAAACACTGAAGCTTTCTTT.

By its share, this clonotype is large. The DNA of the CDR3 is TGCAGTGCAACGGCGCCCGCGAACACCGGGGAGCTGTTTTTT. Translated: CSATAPANTGELFF. J is TRBJ2-2 and V is TRBV20-1; D remains ambiguous. The V end lost 6 bases, the J end lost 0 bases, and 11 bases lay between the germline ends. Germline V CDR1 and CDR2: DFQATT, SNEGSKA (reference sequence). CDR3 length: 14 residues.

In its sample, this clonotype was seen a few times. The gene calls are TRBV6-1 and TRBJ2-5; the D call may be TRBD1 or TRBD2 (5 bases each). The CDR3 runs to 13 residues. Trimming removed 4 bases at V and 1 base at J, with 7 bases between. Germline V gene sequence: CDR1 MNHNS, CDR2 SASEGT. CDR3 coding DNA: TGTGCCAGCAGTGTTGGGGGCCAAGAGACCCAGTACTTC. Residues: CASSVGGQETQYF.

The V gene is TRBV11-3, the J gene TRBJ2-1; 7 bases agree with TRBD2. J gave up 5 bases and V 1 base, and 11 bases lay outside the gene matches. The V gene's germline CDR1 is SGHNT and CDR2 YENEEA. The CDR3 totals 17 residues. CDR3 protein: CASSLGLSGRTNNEQFF. The CDR3 region has the DNA TGTGCCAGCAGCTTAGGCCTTAGCGGGCGTACAAACAATGAGCAGTTCTTC.

This clonotype was seen more than once but under ten times. The CDR3 spells CSAKDRGREKLFF. The CDR3 DNA follows: TGCAGTGCTAAAGACAGGGGGAGGGAAAAACTGTTTTTT. The rearrangement links TRBV20-1 to TRBJ1-4; 9 nucleotides agree with TRBD1. Germline loops: CDR1 DFQATT, CDR2 SNEGSKA (reference sequence). This CDR3 comprises 13 residues. The junction had 5 bases not matched to a gene; V was cut back by 4 bases and J by 8 bases.